This TCR beta chain was found in a study of a mutant IDH1 vaccine in newly diagnosed glioma. Germline V gene lookup returns CDR1 MGHDK and CDR2 SYGVNS. The CDR3 is made up of 16 amino acids. V gave up 6 bases and J gave up 4 bases; unmatched junction bases: 10. The method was immunoSEQ multiplex PCR; TCRdb's version includes in-frame clones alone and lacks a portion of them. The table lists about 50,000 clones, roughly 92% of them singletons. Time point in this sample: week 35, safety follow-up. The content of each vaccine dose was 300 ug of mutant IDH1 20-mer peptide, and topical imiquimod accompanied it. Patients were given eight vaccinations, scheduled in weeks 1, 3, 5, 7, 11, 15, 19 and 23. Note on this clone: Antigen: not known.

This chain uses TRBV25-1 with TRBJ2-3; TRBD2 matches at 10 bases. The sample was PBMCs, taken from a glioma patient whose treatment included an IDH1 peptide vaccine. The clonotype was recovered from a man aged 50-60 years with glioma. This chain's CDR3 is CASSKSSGRGSDTQYF. The CDR3 nucleotides read TGTGCCAGCAGCAAATCTAGCGGGAGAGGGTCAGATACGCAGTATTTT.